The 20 T cell receptor beta chains in this list originate from one sample, sequenced in a study of blood T cell repertoires in COVID-19. Sequencing used immunoSEQ multiplex PCR; TCRdb keeps in-frame clones, though not all of them. The data show roughly 160,000 clones, around 82% seen once. What was sequenced was peripheral blood. The receptor source for this set is a man older than 75 with COVID-19, enrolled during active disease.

The chain links TRBV7-8 to TRBJ2-7; D possibly corresponds to TRBD1 (6 bases). Germline V gene lookup returns CDR1 SGHVS and CDR2 FQNEAQ. CDR3 length: 14 residues. V was pared by 3 bases and J by 4 bases, with 13 bases between. This CDR3 reads CASSFRDMYYEQYF. CDR3 in DNA: TGTGCCAGCAGCTTCCGGGACATGTATTACGAGCAGTACTTC.

This clone was seen a handful of times. The chain combines TRBV20-1 with TRBJ2-1; TRBD1 might be the D (6 bases). Trimming left V 5 bases short and J 7 bases short, with 9 bases between. From germline, CDR1 is DFQATT and CDR2 SNEGSKA (reference sequence). The CDR3 covers 11 residues. The CDR3 nucleotides are TGCAGTGCTGACGGACAGAATGAGCAGTTCTTC. This codes for CSADGQNEQFF.

In the case of this clone: An end of the junction does not agree with germline; a read error may underlie this. The genes are TRBV6-5 and TRBJ2-1; D is unresolved. The V gene's germline CDR1 is MNHEY and CDR2 SVGAGI. The CDR3 runs to 15 residues. The CDR3 DNA is TGTGCCAGCAGACCCAGGATCTCCTCCTACAATGAGCAGCTCTTC. Protein product: CASRPRISSYNEQLF.

The chain recombines TRBV5-3 with TRBJ2-1; 7 positions agree with TRBD1. TRBV5-3 has ORF status, its function being uncertain. This CDR3 spans 15 amino acids. V dropped 4 bases and J dropped 5; count of bases not matched to a gene: 9. CDR3 in amino acids: CARSGGCTGDNEQFF. Here the CDR3 DNA reads TGTGCCAGAAGCGGTGGGTGTACAGGGGACAATGAGCAGTTCTTC.

The chain uses TRBV2 and TRBJ2-5; D might be TRBD2 (5 bases). The CDR3 has 14 amino acids. Germline assignment: CDR1 SNHLY and CDR2 FYNNEI. The germline V and J ends were trimmed by 2 bases and 3 bases, with 10 bases remaining between them. CDR3 in amino acids: CASSEQDGEETQYF. DNA for the CDR3: TGTGCCAGCAGTGAACAGGACGGGGAAGAGACCCAGTACTTC. Full variable domain (outside the CDR3, taken from reference TRBV2 and TRBJ2-5): EPEVTQTPSHQVTQMGQEVILRCVPISNHLYFYWYRQILGQKVEFLVSFYNNEISEKSEIFDDQFSVERPDGSNFTLKIRSTKLEDSAMYFCASSEQDGEETQYFGPGTRLLVL.

The chain links TRBV19 to TRBJ1-2; 11 bases agree with TRBD1. The CDR3 length is 15 residues. With 4 bases clipped from V and 4 bases from J, the junction kept 5 bases outside the gene matches. From germline, CDR1 is LNHDA and CDR2 SQIVND (reference sequence). DNA for the CDR3: TGTGCCAGTAGTAGACCGGGACAGGGGGGCTATGGCTACACCTTC. It is translated as CASSRPGQGGYGYTF.

This sequence joins TRBV14 and TRBJ1-1, with D maybe TRBD1 (6 bases). CDR1 is SGHDN, CDR2 FVKESK, per germline. The CDR3 is 15 amino acids. The V end was cut by 4 bases, the J end by 0 bases, with 12 bases between. The CDR3, as DNA: TGTGCCAGCAGCCCCCTGGGACATTTGAACACTGAAGCTTTCTTT. This codes for CASSPLGHLNTEAFF.

V and J are TRBV3-1 (or the pseudogene TRBV3-2) and TRBJ2-3; 7 bases fit TRBD2. From germline, CDR1 is LGHDT and CDR2 YNNKEL (reference sequence). This CDR3 comprises 15 residues. V was pared by 4 bases and J by 5 bases, with 9 bases of the junction left unmatched. The CDR3 loop reads CASSPMTSIKDTQYF. The CDR3 bases are TGTGCCAGCAGCCCGATGACTAGCATTAAAGATACGCAGTATTTT.

The J gene is TRBJ2-1, the V gene TRBV5-1, with 16 nucleotides matching TRBD2. V shed 3 bases and J 9 bases; nucleotides not matched to a gene: 9. The CDR3 is 17 amino acids. Germline CDR1 is SGHRS and CDR2 is YFSETQ. CDR3 sequence (DNA): TGCGCCAGCAGCTCTGGGACTAGCGGGGGGGCCTTGGGTGAGCAGTTCTTC. This translates into CASSSGTSGGALGEQFF.

This chain connects TRBV28 to TRBJ1-2, with TRBD1 matching over 12 bases. Germline V CDR1 and CDR2: MDHEN, SYDVKM. V shed 5 bases, J shed 8 bases, and the junction held 12 bases outside the gene matches. CDR3 size: 16 residues. The CDR3 sequence: CASSEPGQGAFRGYTF. The CDR3 DNA sequence: TGTGCCAGCAGTGAACCGGGACAGGGGGCTTTTCGCGGCTACACCTTC.

In its sample, this clone ranks as medium-sized (0.01 to 0.1%). At the DNA level, this CDR3 is encoded by other sequences in the same sample as well. V is TRBV5-1 and J is TRBJ1-2; 12 bases line up with TRBD1. Germline V gives CDR1 SGHRS, CDR2 YFSETQ. The junction had 5 bases not matched to a gene; V was cut back by 0 bases and J by 8 bases. The CDR3 totals 15 residues. CDR3 sequence reads: CASSLAGTGGLGYTF. The CDR3 nucleotides are TGCGCCAGCAGCTTGGCCGGGACAGGGGGCTTGGGCTACACCTTC.

Only one count was recorded for this clone. The chain has TRBV6-2 or TRBV6-3 and TRBJ1-1; D gene unclear. V gave up 7 bases and J gave up 0 bases, with 21 bases separating them. This CDR3 contains 17 residues. Germline V gives CDR1 MNHEY, CDR2 SVGEGT. CDR3 nucleotide sequence: TGTGCCAGCACCCCGGGGAGGACGCGACGCATGAACACTGAAGCTTTCTTT. Amino acid sequence: CASTPGRTRRMNTEAFF.

The chain combines TRBV5-1 with TRBJ1-1; possibly TRBD1 for D (5 bases). Germline lookup yields CDR1 SGHRS and CDR2 YFSETQ. The ends were cut back, 0 bases at V and 1 base at J, with 10 bases in the middle. The CDR3 runs 15 residues. The CDR3 sequence: CASSLAWGRNTEAFF. In DNA, the CDR3 is TGCGCCAGCAGCTTGGCCTGGGGCAGGAACACTGAAGCTTTCTTT.

V and J are TRBV6-2 or TRBV6-3 and TRBJ2-2, with D perhaps matching TRBD2 (6 bases). CDR3 length: 15 residues. The ends were cut back, 4 bases at V and 1 base at J, with 10 bases in the middle. In germline, CDR1 is MNHEY, CDR2 SVGEGT. The CDR3 DNA sequence: TGTGCCAGCAGTTGGGGACTGCAGAACACCGGGGAGCTGTTTTTT. Amino acid sequence: CASSWGLQNTGELFF.

The V and J genes are TRBV7-8 and TRBJ1-1; 9 bases fit TRBD1. Germline V gene sequence: CDR1 SGHVS, CDR2 FQNEAQ. The CDR3 is 15 amino acids. V gave up 5 bases and J gave up 3 bases; unmatched junction bases: 7. Written as DNA, the CDR3 is TGTGCCAGCAGCCCTCCTGGACAGGGGTACACTGAAGCTTTCTTT. Encoded protein: CASSPPGQGYTEAFF.

On this clone: Relative to the germline gene, one junction end is altered; a read error may explain this. This specimen includes other DNA sequences encoding the same CDR3. The gene calls are TRBV6-1 and TRBJ1-3, with 8 positions matching TRBD1. Looked up from germline, CDR1 is MNHNS and CDR2 is SASEGT. The CDR3 totals 16 residues. The CDR3 region is CASSEAQGARGNTIYF. The CDR3 region has the DNA TGTGCCAGCAGCGAAGCCCAGGGGGCTCGGGGAAACACCATATATTTT.

This chain uses TRBV7-2 with TRBJ2-7; D call uncertain. The V gene lost 1 base and the J gene lost 2 bases, with 9 bases spanning the gap. The CDR3 covers 14 residues. Looked up from germline, CDR1 is SGHTA and CDR2 is FQGNSA. CDR3 nucleotide sequence: TGTGCCAGCAGCTTAGGGGCAGCAACCTACGAGCAGTACTTC. It encodes CASSLGAATYEQYF.

The chain couples TRBV5-6 to TRBJ1-2, with 7 bases that match TRBD1. Per germline, CDR1 SGHDT and CDR2 YYEEEE. This CDR3 spans 13 amino acids. Trimming at V came to 0 bases and at J to 7 bases, leaving 3 bases not matched to a gene. The CDR3, as DNA: TGTGCCAGCAGCTTGGTAGGGGGCTCTGGCTACACCTTC. Translating gives CASSLVGGSGYTF.

The chain carries TRBV19 and TRBJ1-2, with 10 positions matching TRBD1. Per the germline V gene, CDR1 is LNHDA and CDR2 is SQIVND (reference sequence). V dropped 7 bases and J dropped 4; count of bases not matched to a gene: 9. The CDR3 has 15 residues. Here the CDR3 DNA reads TGTGCCAGTACCCCTCGAGGACAGGGGGGCTATGGCTACACCTTC. This encodes CASTPRGQGGYGYTF.

The rearrangement links TRBV5-5 to TRBJ1-4; TRBD1 is a possible D gene (6 bases). Germline values: CDR1 SGHKS, CDR2 YYEKEE (reference sequence). This CDR3 contains 15 residues. V lost 0 bases and J lost 5, with 11 bases in between. The CDR3 region is CASSLGTVENEKLFF. Here the CDR3 DNA reads TGTGCCAGCAGCTTGGGGACAGTCGAGAATGAAAAACTGTTTTTT. The whole variable domain, remainder taken from reference TRBV5-5 and TRBJ1-4, is DAGVTQSPTHLIKTRGQQVTLRCSPISGHKSVSWYQQVLGQGPQFIFQYYEKEERGRGNFPDRFSARQFPNYSSELNVNALLLGDSALYLCASSLGTVENEKLFFGSGTQLSVL.